This T cell receptor beta chain was sequenced for a study of cytomegalovirus exposure and HLA in healthy donors. PCR employed 60 Vbeta and 13 Jbeta primers. The assay was immunoSEQ multiplex PCR, and TCRdb's table has in-frame clones only and misses some. The table has over 150,000 clones, over 65% seen once. A word on this clone: The same CDR3 arises from other DNA sequences in this sample as well.

Trimming pared 3 bases from V and 4 bases from J, leaving 9 bases between. The CDR3 has 12 residues. Germline values: CDR1 SQVTM, CDR2 ANQGSEA. The sample was PBMCs. The TCR sequence derives from a woman aged 25 to 45 in good health and CMV-seropositive. The J gene is TRBJ1-2, the V gene TRBV29-1; D unresolved. CDR3 bases: TGCAGCGTTGATGGCCAGATCTATGGCTACACCTTC. It translates to CSVDGQIYGYTF.